This paragraph reports one T cell receptor (beta chain). These data belong to a study of blood T cell repertoires in COVID-19. Study overall: In each case, the material was cDNA or gDNA derived from T cells, B-cell-depleted T cells, or PBMCs.

Individuals aged roughly 18 to 100 years were recruited from roughly 22 US areas. Either two negative PCRs, clearance, or symptom resolution qualified Cohort 3 donors as recovered. Germline-derived CDR1 and CDR2 are GTSNPN and SVGIG (reference sequence). The CDR3 loop spans 17 amino acids. After removal of 4 bases from V and 0 bases from J, the junction contained 14 bases not matched to a gene. The authors' processing: For nucleated cells, counts were estimated from reference gene primer amplification. Sequencing used immunoSEQ multiplex PCR; TCRdb keeps in-frame clones, though not all of them. The V and J calls and clone size come from that table; D and trimming were worked out from the DNA. Of about 440,000 clones listed, 90% are singletons.

The sequence derives from a man between 18 and 29 years old who had recovered from COVID-19. The chain recombines TRBV30 with TRBJ1-1, with 7 bases identical to TRBD1. The sample consisted of PBMCs or T cells enriched from blood (not recorded which). The CDR3 here is CAWTRYRGPGMNTEAFF. The CDR3 DNA reads TGTGCCTGGACCAGATACAGGGGCCCTGGCATGAACACTGAAGCTTTCTTT.